A selection of T cell receptor beta chains follows, all from one sample in a study of CD8 T cells in Susac syndrome. Each CDR3 protein gets one entry after TCRdb re-called the immunoSEQ multiplex PCR reads with MiXCR. The data show 250,000 to 350,000 distinct CDR3 sequences, with about 85% seen just once and around 0.12% held by the top ten. Source material: CD8+ T cells from PBMCs. The receptors here all came from a human donor with multiple sclerosis. Each CDR3 is given with its conserved first and last residue. Fields, in order: V gene, J gene, D gene, clone size, CDR3 DNA, CDR3 protein. D genes are given only for firm matches. Where a row states a size, it is once, few, many or the class of an expanded clone; other rows omit it.

TRBV27,TRBJ2-7,TRBD2,.,TGTGCCAGCAGTCTCCTTATAGCGGGAGGGCCGGGCGAGCAGTACTTC,CASSLLIAGGPGEQYF
TRBV5-6,TRBJ2-3,TRBD2,.,TGTGCCAGCAGCCTCCGACTAGCGGGAGTAATAGATACGCAGTATTTT,CASSLRLAGVIDTQYF
TRBV3-1,TRBJ1-2,.,.,TGTGCCAGCAGCCAAGGAGGCAGGGGATATGGCTACACCTTC,CASSQGGRGYGYTF
TRBV11-2,TRBJ2-1,.,.,TGTGCCAGCAGCTTATGGCGCAGGGATTTTAACAATGAGCAGTTCTTC,CASSLWRRDFNNEQFF
TRBV27,TRBJ2-7,.,.,TGTGCCAGCAGCCCGGGAAGCGGCTCCTACGAGCAGTACTTC,CASSPGSGSYEQYF
TRBV27,TRBJ1-6,.,.,TGTGCCAGCAGAAACCTAGGGCCCCTCCACTTT,CASRNLGPLHF
TRBV27,TRBJ2-1,TRBD2,.,TGTGCCAGTCGTCGGGGGGGGGTTAACAATGAGCAGTTCTTC,CASRRGGVNNEQFF
TRBV9,TRBJ1-2,.,once,TGTGCCAGCAGCGGTTTAAGGGGGGTGGGCTATGGCTACACCTTC,CASSGLRGVGYGYTF
TRBV19,TRBJ2-7,TRBD1,few,TGTGCCAGTAGTATGGGCCAGGGGGCCTACGAGCAGTACTTC,CASSMGQGAYEQYF
TRBV9,TRBJ1-5,TRBD1,.,TGTGCCAGCAGCGCACAACAGGGGGATCCGGGCCAGCCCCAGCATTTT,CASSAQQGDPGQPQHF
TRBV7-6,TRBJ2-3,.,.,TGTGCCAGCAGGTTTCTAGCGCTACAGAGGGATACGCAGTATTTT,CASRFLALQRDTQYF
TRBV29-1,TRBJ2-1,TRBD2,.,TGCAGCGTTTTTCCCCGTGGGCGGGAGTGGGGATACAATGAGCAGTTCTTC,CSVFPRGREWGYNEQFF
TRBV29-1,TRBJ2-3,.,.,TGCAGCGTTGCGGGGGCCCCTAGCACAGATACGCAGTATTTT,CSVAGAPSTDTQYF
TRBV7-8,TRBJ2-1,.,.,TGTGCCAGCAGCTTAACAGGACAGTCCTACAATGAGCAGTTCTTC,CASSLTGQSYNEQFF
TRBV28,TRBJ2-1,TRBD1,.,TGTGCCAGCACCTTGGGGACAGGGGCCTACAATGAGCAGTTCTTC,CASTLGTGAYNEQFF
TRBV7-9,TRBJ2-7,.,.,TGTGCCAGCAGCTTACCCCCCAAACCTTACGAGCAGTACTTC,CASSLPPKPYEQYF
TRBV20-1,TRBJ2-7,TRBD2,.,TGCAGTGCTAGAGGACCCTTTTCGACTAGCATCCGCTCCTACGAGCAGTACTTC,CSARGPFSTSIRSYEQYF
TRBV5-1,TRBJ1-6,.,.,TGCGCCAGCAGCTTGGGGCAAGGGGAGAATTCACCCCTCCACTTT,CASSLGQGENSPLHF
TRBV12-3/TRBV12-4,TRBJ2-7,TRBD1,.,TGTGCCAGCAGCCGTAGGGACAGGGGAATGGACGAGCAGTACTTC,CASSRRDRGMDEQYF
TRBV5-6,TRBJ2-1,TRBD2,.,TGTGCCAGCAGCTTGGTAACTAGCGGGAGCCGGAATGAGCAGTTCTTC,CASSLVTSGSRNEQFF
TRBV7-9,TRBJ2-2,.,.,TGTGCCAGCAGCCCCCGAGAGGGCCGGACCGGGGAGCTGTTTTTT,CASSPREGRTGELFF
TRBV10-3,TRBJ2-1,TRBD2,once,TGTGCCATCAGTGCACGGGAGGGCTACAATGAGCAGTTCTTC,CAISAREGYNEQFF
TRBV7-8,TRBJ1-2,.,.,TGTGCCAGCAGCCTCATTTCGGTTTCAGGGACGGAATTCACCTTC,CASSLISVSGTEFTF
TRBV6-1,TRBJ2-1,.,few,TGTGCCAGCAGCGGTCGGAGGGCCACATACAATGAGCAGTTCTTC,CASSGRRATYNEQFF
TRBV7-2,TRBJ2-3,TRBD2,.,TGTGCCAGCAGCCCATCGGGGGGAAAATCAGATACGCAGTATTTT,CASSPSGGKSDTQYF
TRBV7-8,TRBJ2-2,TRBD2,.,TGTGCCAGCAGCCCTGGACTAGCGGGAGGGCCCGGGGAGCTGTTTTTT,CASSPGLAGGPGELFF
TRBV29-1,TRBJ2-7,.,.,TGCAGCGTTGAAGATTCCGGGACAAACTCCTACGAGCAGTACTTC,CSVEDSGTNSYEQYF
TRBV4-2,TRBJ2-7,TRBD2,.,TGTGCCAGCAGCCAAGGTGATGCGGGAGGGACCTACGAGCAGTACTTC,CASSQGDAGGTYEQYF
TRBV27,TRBJ2-7,.,few,TGTGCCAGCAGTTCCGAGATGTTCTACGAGCAGTACTTC,CASSSEMFYEQYF
TRBV27,TRBJ2-7,TRBD1,.,TGTGCCAGCAGCTTGGGTTGGAGCGACAGGGGACCTTCGAGGCAGTACTTC,CASSLGWSDRGPSRQYF